Listed here are 2 T cell receptor beta chains from one sample, sequenced in a study of T cells in Graves' hyperthyroidism and ophthalmopathy. TCR beta CDR3 sequences were amplified from RNA transcripts. HTBI primers were the set used in a first-round RT-PCR of the TCR CDR3. Using its own MiXCR run on the multiplex PCR reads, TCRdb lists one record per CDR3 protein. The top ten clones hold 15% to 20% of a sample with hundreds of thousands of distinct CDR3 sequences, approximately 15% of them seen once. Sequencing used blood. The receptor source for this set is a woman between 18 and 29 years old with Graves' hyperthyroidism.

This rearrangement joins TRBV7-8 to TRBJ1-5; the match to TRBD1 covers 11 bases. The germline gives CDR1 SGHVS, CDR2 FQNEAQ. This CDR3 is 15 amino acids long. Losses at the gene ends were 5 bases for V and 5 bases for J; bases not matched to a gene: 5. The CDR3 coding sequence is TGTGCCAGCAGCCAAGGGGACAGGGGGTATCAGCCCCAGCATTTT. As protein: CASSQGDRGYQPQHF.

J is TRBJ2-5 and V is TRBV10-2; D may be TRBD1 or TRBD2 (5 bases each). Germline V CDR1 and CDR2: WSHSY, SAAADI. The CDR3 sequence is 12 residues long. Trimming left V 0 bases short and J 13 bases short, with 12 bases between. For the CDR3, the DNA is TGCGCCAGCAGTGAGTCGGGGGTTGGGGTGTACTTC. Protein sequence: CASSESGVGVYF.